The rows below give T cell receptor beta chains drawn from one sample of a study of shared clonotypes between healthy human individuals. Sequenced by immunoSEQ multiplex PCR; TCRdb stores in-frame clones only, minus some. The table shows about 2.4 million clones, with approximately 90% occurring only once. Sequencing was done on a sample of naive CD4+ T cells sorted from blood. All receptors derive from a young man in good health. CDR3s include the opening cysteine and the closing phenylalanine or tryptophan. Fields, in order: V gene, clone size, J gene, D gene, CDR3 protein, CDR3 DNA. D genes are given only for firm matches. The size of a clone is reported for some rows only, either as once, few or many, or as a class for expanded clones.

v_gene: TRBV30; abundance: -; j_gene: TRBJ1-1; d_gene: TRBD1; CDR3aa: CAWSVPVGQAFEAFF; CDR3nt: TGTGCCTGGAGTGTACCCGTAGGACAGGCTTTTGAAGCTTTCTTT
v_gene: TRBV20-1; abundance: -; j_gene: TRBJ2-7; d_gene: -; CDR3aa: CSASVDEQYF; CDR3nt: TGCAGTGCTAGCGTGGACGAGCAGTACTTC
v_gene: TRBV6-5; abundance: -; j_gene: TRBJ2-7; d_gene: TRBD1; CDR3aa: CATGRDRGGEQYF; CDR3nt: TGTGCCACCGGAAGGGACAGGGGAGGCGAGCAGTACTTC
v_gene: TRBV7-9; abundance: -; j_gene: TRBJ2-7; d_gene: -; CDR3aa: CASSFPGNEQYF; CDR3nt: TGTGCCAGCAGCTTCCCCGGCAACGAGCAGTACTTC
v_gene: TRBV7-8; abundance: -; j_gene: TRBJ2-5; d_gene: TRBD2; CDR3aa: CASSLFFGSVLAGTEGETQYF; CDR3nt: TGTGCCAGCAGCTTATTTTTTGGGAGTGTACTAGCGGGAACAGAGGGGGAGACCCAGTACTTC
v_gene: TRBV6-5; abundance: -; j_gene: TRBJ1-3; d_gene: -; CDR3aa: CASSYSVNSGNTIYF; CDR3nt: TGTGCCAGCAGTTACTCAGTGAACTCTGGAAACACCATATATTTT
v_gene: TRBV2; abundance: -; j_gene: TRBJ1-2; d_gene: TRBD1; CDR3aa: CASSGWTGRPSSGYTF; CDR3nt: TGTGCCAGCAGTGGTTGGACAGGGCGCCCTTCATCTGGCTACACCTTC
v_gene: TRBV29-1; abundance: -; j_gene: TRBJ2-3; d_gene: -; CDR3aa: CSVDKDTQYF; CDR3nt: TGCAGCGTTGATAAGGATACGCAGTATTTT
v_gene: TRBV5-1; abundance: -; j_gene: TRBJ2-1; d_gene: -; CDR3aa: CASSADNLYNEQFF; CDR3nt: TGCGCCAGCAGCGCGGACAACCTCTACAATGAGCAGTTCTTC
v_gene: TRBV5-4; abundance: -; j_gene: TRBJ2-7; d_gene: -; CDR3aa: CATREVGESYEQYF; CDR3nt: TGTGCCACCCGAGAGGTGGGCGAGTCCTACGAGCAGTACTTC
v_gene: TRBV28; abundance: -; j_gene: TRBJ1-5; d_gene: -; CDR3aa: CASSPGLGMRSNQPQHF; CDR3nt: TGTGCCAGCAGCCCCGGGCTGGGGATGAGGAGCAATCAGCCCCAGCATTTT
v_gene: TRBV5-1; abundance: -; j_gene: TRBJ1-2; d_gene: -; CDR3aa: CASSLDSAGFWGYTF; CDR3nt: TGCGCCAGCAGCTTGGACTCCGCCGGGTTCTGGGGCTACACCTTC
v_gene: TRBV19; abundance: -; j_gene: TRBJ1-5; d_gene: TRBD1; CDR3aa: CASTRGQVPNQPQHF; CDR3nt: TGTGCCAGTACTAGAGGACAGGTGCCCAATCAGCCCCAGCATTTT
v_gene: TRBV27; abundance: -; j_gene: TRBJ2-7; d_gene: TRBD1; CDR3aa: CASSSRDRGYEQYF; CDR3nt: TGTGCCAGCAGTTCCCGGGACAGGGGCTACGAGCAGTACTTC
v_gene: TRBV6-6; abundance: -; j_gene: TRBJ1-3; d_gene: -; CDR3aa: CASSYSTGSSGNTIYF; CDR3nt: TGTGCCAGCAGTTACTCGACGGGAAGCTCTGGAAACACCATATATTTT
v_gene: TRBV6-6; abundance: -; j_gene: TRBJ2-2; d_gene: -; CDR3aa: CASNQNTGELFF; CDR3nt: TGTGCCAGCAACCAGAACACCGGGGAGCTGTTTTTT
v_gene: TRBV29-1; abundance: -; j_gene: TRBJ2-7; d_gene: -; CDR3aa: CSVEGLYSYEQYF; CDR3nt: TGCAGCGTTGAGGGACTGTACTCCTACGAGCAGTACTTC
v_gene: TRBV7-8; abundance: -; j_gene: TRBJ1-1; d_gene: TRBD1; CDR3aa: CASSPQTGGSVAFF; CDR3nt: TGTGCCAGCAGCCCTCAGACAGGGGGATCGGTAGCTTTCTTT
v_gene: TRBV4-1; abundance: -; j_gene: TRBJ2-1; d_gene: -; CDR3aa: CASSLERSYNEQFF; CDR3nt: TGCGCCAGCAGCCTTGAGAGGAGCTACAATGAGCAGTTCTTC
v_gene: TRBV7-8; abundance: -; j_gene: TRBJ2-1; d_gene: -; CDR3aa: CASSLRLALYNEQFF; CDR3nt: TGTGCCAGCAGCTTAAGGCTAGCGCTATACAATGAGCAGTTCTTC
v_gene: TRBV2; abundance: -; j_gene: TRBJ2-7; d_gene: -; CDR3aa: CASSDRWRPSSYEQYF; CDR3nt: TGTGCCAGCAGTGACCGGTGGCGGCCAAGCTCCTACGAGCAGTACTTC
v_gene: TRBV4-3; abundance: -; j_gene: TRBJ2-5; d_gene: -; CDR3aa: CASSQDFYPGIRNKETQYF; CDR3nt: TGCGCCAGCAGCCAAGACTTCTATCCGGGAATTAGAAATAAAGAGACCCAGTACTTC
v_gene: TRBV18; abundance: -; j_gene: TRBJ1-1; d_gene: -; CDR3aa: CASSLQVNTEAFF; CDR3nt: TGTGCCAGCTCACTACAAGTGAACACTGAAGCTTTCTTT
v_gene: TRBV30; abundance: -; j_gene: TRBJ1-6; d_gene: -; CDR3aa: CAWSVPSGWSYNSPLHF; CDR3nt: TGTGCCTGGAGTGTACCCTCAGGGTGGTCGTATAATTCACCCCTCCACTTT
v_gene: TRBV11-2; abundance: -; j_gene: TRBJ2-5; d_gene: -; CDR3aa: CASSFTGVSQETQYF; CDR3nt: TGTGCCAGCAGTTTTACGGGAGTGAGTCAAGAGACCCAGTACTTC
v_gene: TRBV19; abundance: -; j_gene: TRBJ1-2; d_gene: -; CDR3aa: CASRDQGRSSYGYTF; CDR3nt: TGTGCCAGTAGGGATCAAGGGCGCAGCTCCTATGGCTACACCTTC
v_gene: TRBV5-1; abundance: -; j_gene: TRBJ1-2; d_gene: -; CDR3aa: CASSFSGRPPDLGYGYTF; CDR3nt: TGCGCCAGCAGCTTCTCAGGGCGACCTCCTGACCTTGGGTATGGCTACACCTTC
v_gene: TRBV7-2; abundance: -; j_gene: TRBJ2-7; d_gene: -; CDR3aa: CASSLQGGSYEQYF; CDR3nt: TGTGCCAGCAGCTTACAGGGTGGTAGCTACGAGCAGTACTTC
v_gene: TRBV5-6; abundance: -; j_gene: TRBJ1-4; d_gene: -; CDR3aa: CASSFFPIPNEKLFF; CDR3nt: TGTGCCAGCAGCTTTTTCCCCATACCGAATGAAAAACTGTTTTTT
v_gene: TRBV15; abundance: -; j_gene: TRBJ1-5; d_gene: -; CDR3aa: CATSRDTGNQPQHF; CDR3nt: TGTGCCACCAGCAGGGACACTGGCAATCAGCCCCAGCATTTT
v_gene: TRBV4-3; abundance: once; j_gene: TRBJ2-7; d_gene: TRBD2; CDR3aa: CASSQDSLAGGPLYEQYF; CDR3nt: TGCGCCAGCAGCCAAGACAGCCTAGCGGGAGGGCCGCTCTACGAGCAGTACTTC
v_gene: TRBV30; abundance: -; j_gene: TRBJ2-7; d_gene: -; CDR3aa: CAWSVEGIEQYF; CDR3nt: TGTGCCTGGAGTGTTGAAGGTATTGAGCAGTACTTC